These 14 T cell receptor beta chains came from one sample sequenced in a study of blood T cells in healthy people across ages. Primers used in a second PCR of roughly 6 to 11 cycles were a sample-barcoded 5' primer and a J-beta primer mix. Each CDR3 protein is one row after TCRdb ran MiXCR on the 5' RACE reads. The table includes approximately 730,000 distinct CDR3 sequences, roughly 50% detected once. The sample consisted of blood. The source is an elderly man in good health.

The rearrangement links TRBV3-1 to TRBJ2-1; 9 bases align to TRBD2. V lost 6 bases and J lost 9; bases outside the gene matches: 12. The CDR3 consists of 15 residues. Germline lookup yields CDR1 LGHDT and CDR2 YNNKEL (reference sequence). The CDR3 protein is CASRQQGLASIEQFF. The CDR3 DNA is TGTGCCAGCAGACAGCAGGGACTAGCTTCAATTGAGCAGTTCTTC.

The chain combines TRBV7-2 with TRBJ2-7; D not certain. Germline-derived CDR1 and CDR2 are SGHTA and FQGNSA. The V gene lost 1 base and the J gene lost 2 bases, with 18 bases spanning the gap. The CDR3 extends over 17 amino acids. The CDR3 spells CASSLEIMGLVAYEQYF. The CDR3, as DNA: TGTGCCAGCAGCTTAGAAATTATGGGTTTGGTGGCCTACGAGCAGTACTTC.

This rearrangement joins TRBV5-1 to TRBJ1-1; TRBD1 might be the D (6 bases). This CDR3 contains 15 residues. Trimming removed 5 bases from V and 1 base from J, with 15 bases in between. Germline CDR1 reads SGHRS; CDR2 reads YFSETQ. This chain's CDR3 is CASRGGTSQNTEAFF. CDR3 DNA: TGCGCCAGCAGAGGGGGGACCAGCCAGAACACTGAAGCTTTCTTT.

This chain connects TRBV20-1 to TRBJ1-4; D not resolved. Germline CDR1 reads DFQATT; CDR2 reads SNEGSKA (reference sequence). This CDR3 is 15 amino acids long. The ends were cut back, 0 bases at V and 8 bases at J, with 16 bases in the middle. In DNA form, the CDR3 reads TGCAGTGCTAGAGATGCTCGCAGGCCCAGCGAAAAACTGTTTTTT. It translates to CSARDARRPSEKLFF.

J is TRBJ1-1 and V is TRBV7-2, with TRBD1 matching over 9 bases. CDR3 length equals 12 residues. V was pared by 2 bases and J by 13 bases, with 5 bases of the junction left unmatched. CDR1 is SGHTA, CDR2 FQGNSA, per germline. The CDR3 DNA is TGTGCCAGCAGCTTACCGGGACAGGGAGGTTTCTTT. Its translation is CASSLPGQGGFF.

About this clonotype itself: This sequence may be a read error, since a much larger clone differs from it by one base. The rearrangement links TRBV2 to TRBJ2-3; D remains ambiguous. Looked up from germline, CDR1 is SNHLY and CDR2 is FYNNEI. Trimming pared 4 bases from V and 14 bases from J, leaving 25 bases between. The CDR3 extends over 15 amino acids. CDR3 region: CASSATWSQHRCAYF. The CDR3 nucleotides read TGTGCCAGCAGTGCCACATGGTCCCAGCACAGATGCGCGTATTTT.

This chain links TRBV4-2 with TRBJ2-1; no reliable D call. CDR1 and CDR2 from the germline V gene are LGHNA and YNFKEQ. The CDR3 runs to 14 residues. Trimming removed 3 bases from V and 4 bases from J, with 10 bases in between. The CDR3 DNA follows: TGTGCCAGCAGCCACCTTGGAGCATACAATGAGCAGTTCTTC. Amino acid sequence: CASSHLGAYNEQFF.

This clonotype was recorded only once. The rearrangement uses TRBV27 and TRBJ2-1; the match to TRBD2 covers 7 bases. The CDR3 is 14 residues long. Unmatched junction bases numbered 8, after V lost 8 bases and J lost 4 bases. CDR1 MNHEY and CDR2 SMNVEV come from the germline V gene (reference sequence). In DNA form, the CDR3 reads TGTGCCAGCGGCTCCTGGGACTATTACAATGAGCAGTTCTTC. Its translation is CASGSWDYYNEQFF.

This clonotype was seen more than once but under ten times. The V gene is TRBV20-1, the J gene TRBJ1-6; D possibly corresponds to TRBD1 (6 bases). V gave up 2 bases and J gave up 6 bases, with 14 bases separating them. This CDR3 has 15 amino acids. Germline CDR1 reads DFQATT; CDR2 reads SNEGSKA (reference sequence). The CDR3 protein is CSARSPGVTNSPLHF. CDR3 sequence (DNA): TGCAGTGCTAGATCCCCAGGGGTTACTAATTCACCCCTCCACTTT.

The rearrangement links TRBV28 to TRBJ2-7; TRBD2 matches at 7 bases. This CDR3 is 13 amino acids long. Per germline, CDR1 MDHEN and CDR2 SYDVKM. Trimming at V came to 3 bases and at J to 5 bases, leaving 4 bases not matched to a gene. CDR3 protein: CASSFAGVNEQYF. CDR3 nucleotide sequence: TGTGCCAGCAGTTTTGCGGGAGTAAACGAGCAGTACTTC.

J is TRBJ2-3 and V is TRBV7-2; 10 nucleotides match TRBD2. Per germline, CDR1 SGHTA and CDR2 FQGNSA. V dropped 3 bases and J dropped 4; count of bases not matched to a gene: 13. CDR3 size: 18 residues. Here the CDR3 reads CASSFLSGRVGLADTQYF. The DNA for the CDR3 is TGTGCCAGCAGCTTTCTAAGCGGGAGGGTGGGGTTGGCAGATACGCAGTATTTT.

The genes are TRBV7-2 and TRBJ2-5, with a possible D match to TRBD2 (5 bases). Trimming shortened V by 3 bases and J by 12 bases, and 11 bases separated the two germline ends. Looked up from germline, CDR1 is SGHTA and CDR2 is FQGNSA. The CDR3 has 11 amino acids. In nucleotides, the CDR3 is TGTGCCAGCAGCTTTAGGTCGAGGGAGTACTTC. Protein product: CASSFRSREYF.

The CDR3 DNA reads as TGTGCCAGCAGACGGGGGGGGGCACACGATACGCAGTATTTT. This translates into CASRRGGAHDTQYF. The genes are TRBV12-3 or TRBV12-4 and TRBJ2-3; 8 bases agree with TRBD2. The CDR3 has 14 residues. With 6 bases clipped from V and 6 bases from J, the junction kept 8 bases outside the gene matches.

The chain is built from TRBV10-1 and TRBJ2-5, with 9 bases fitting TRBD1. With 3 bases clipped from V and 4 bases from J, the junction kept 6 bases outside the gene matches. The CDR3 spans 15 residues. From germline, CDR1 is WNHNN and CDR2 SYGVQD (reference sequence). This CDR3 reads CASSDPDRGRETQYF. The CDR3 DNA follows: TGCGCCAGCAGTGACCCGGACAGGGGACGAGAGACCCAGTACTTC.